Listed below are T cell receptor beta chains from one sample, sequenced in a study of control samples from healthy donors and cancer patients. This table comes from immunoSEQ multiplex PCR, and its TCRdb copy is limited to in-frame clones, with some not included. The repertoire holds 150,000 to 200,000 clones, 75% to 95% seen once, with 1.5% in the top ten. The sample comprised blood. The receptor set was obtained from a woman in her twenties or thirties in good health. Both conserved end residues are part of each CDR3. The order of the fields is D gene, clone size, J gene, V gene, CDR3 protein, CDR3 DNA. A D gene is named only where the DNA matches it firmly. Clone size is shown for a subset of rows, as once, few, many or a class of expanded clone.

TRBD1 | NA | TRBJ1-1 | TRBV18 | CASSPDRAHTEAFF | TGTGCCAGCTCACCGGACAGGGCCCACACTGAAGCTTTCTTT
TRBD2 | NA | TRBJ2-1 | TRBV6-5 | CASSYLTSGRDNEQFF | TGTGCCAGCAGTTACCTGACTAGCGGGAGGGACAATGAGCAGTTCTTC
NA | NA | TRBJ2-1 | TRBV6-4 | CASSDSGVNEQFF | TGTGCCAGCAGTGACTCTGGGGTCAATGAGCAGTTCTTC
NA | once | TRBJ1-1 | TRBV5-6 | CASSLGTEAFF | TGTGCCAGCAGCTTGGGGACTGAAGCTTTCTTT
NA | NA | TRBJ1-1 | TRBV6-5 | CASSYAGPNTEAFF | TGTGCCAGCAGTTACGCAGGGCCGAACACTGAAGCTTTCTTT
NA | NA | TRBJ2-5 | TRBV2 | CASSEWVRGETQYF | TGTGCCAGCAGTGAATGGGTCAGGGGAGAGACCCAGTACTTC
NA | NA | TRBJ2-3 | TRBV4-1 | CASSQVVGVPTDTQYF | TGCGCCAGCAGCCAAGTGGTGGGGGTTCCCACAGATACGCAGTATTTT
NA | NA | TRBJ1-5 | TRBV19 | CASSIWGRQPQHF | TGTGCCAGTAGTATCTGGGGAAGACAGCCCCAGCATTTT
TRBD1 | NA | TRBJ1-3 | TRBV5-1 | CASTTGGSGNTIYF | TGCGCCAGCACGACAGGGGGCTCTGGAAACACCATATATTTT
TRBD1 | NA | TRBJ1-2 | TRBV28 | CASSLVTGYGYTF | TGTGCCAGCAGTTTAGTGACAGGGTATGGCTACACCTTC
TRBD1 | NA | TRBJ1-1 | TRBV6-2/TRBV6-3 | CASSRPTGPNTEAFF | TGTGCCAGCAGTCGCCCGACAGGGCCCAACACTGAAGCTTTCTTT
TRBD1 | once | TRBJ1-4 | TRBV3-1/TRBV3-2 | CASSNRGFNEKLFF | TGTGCCAGCAGCAACAGGGGGTTTAATGAAAAACTGTTTTTT
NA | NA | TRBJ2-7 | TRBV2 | CASKEGARYEQYF | TGTGCCAGCAAGGAGGGGGCTAGGTACGAGCAGTACTTC
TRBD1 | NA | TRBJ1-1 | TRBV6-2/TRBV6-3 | CASRPGGGANTEAFF | TGTGCCAGTAGACCTGGAGGGGGCGCGAACACTGAAGCTTTCTTT
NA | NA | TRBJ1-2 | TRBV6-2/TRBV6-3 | CASSYSGYGYTF | TGTGCCAGCAGTTACTCGGGGTATGGCTACACCTTC
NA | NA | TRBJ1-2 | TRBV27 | CASSSRVNYGYTF | TGTGCCAGCAGTTCCAGGGTCAACTATGGCTACACCTTC
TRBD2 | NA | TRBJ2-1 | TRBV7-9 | CASSLARGSGRERNEQFF | TGTGCCAGCAGCTTAGCCAGGGGTAGCGGGAGAGAAAGGAATGAGCAGTTCTTC
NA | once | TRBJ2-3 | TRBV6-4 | CASSERETDTQYF | TGTGCCAGCAGTGAGCGGGAAACAGATACGCAGTATTTT
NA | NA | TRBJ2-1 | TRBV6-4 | CASSPGLNNEQFF | TGTGCCAGCAGCCCGGGACTGAACAATGAGCAGTTCTTC
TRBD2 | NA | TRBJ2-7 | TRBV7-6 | CASSLAGGRGYEQYF | TGTGCCAGCAGCTTAGCGGGAGGGCGGGGCTACGAGCAGTACTTC
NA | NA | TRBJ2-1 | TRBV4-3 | CASSQNWESGVNEQFF | TGCGCCAGCAGCCAAAATTGGGAGTCGGGAGTAAATGAGCAGTTCTTC
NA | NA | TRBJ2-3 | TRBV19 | CASSISGADTQYF | TGTGCCAGTAGTATATCCGGGGCAGATACGCAGTATTTT
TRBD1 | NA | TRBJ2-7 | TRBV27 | CASSLGQGSHEQYF | TGTGCCAGCAGCCTGGGACAGGGGAGCCACGAGCAGTACTTC
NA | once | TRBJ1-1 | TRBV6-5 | CASSYYDRNTEAFF | TGTGCCAGCAGTTACTACGACAGGAACACTGAAGCTTTCTTT
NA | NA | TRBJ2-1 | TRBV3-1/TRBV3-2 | CASSQGDIYNEQFF | TGTGCCAGCAGCCAAGGCGACATATACAATGAGCAGTTCTTC
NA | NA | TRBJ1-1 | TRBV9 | CASSVGPGMGEAFF | TGTGCCAGCAGCGTAGGCCCGGGGATGGGTGAAGCTTTCTTT
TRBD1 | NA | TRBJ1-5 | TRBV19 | CASSIRDRLYSNQPQHF | TGTGCCAGTAGTATACGGGACAGGTTATATAGCAATCAGCCCCAGCATTTT
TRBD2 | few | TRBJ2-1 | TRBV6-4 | CASSDSSSSGGVNEQFF | TGTGCCAGCAGTGACTCGAGCAGTAGCGGGGGTGTTAATGAGCAGTTCTTC
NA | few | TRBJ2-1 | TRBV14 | CASSQPLGGGYNEQFF | TGTGCCAGCAGCCAACCCCTAGGGGGAGGGTACAATGAGCAGTTCTTC
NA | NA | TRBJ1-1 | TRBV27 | CASSLTDWNTEAFF | TGTGCCAGCAGTTTAACCGACTGGAACACTGAAGCTTTCTTT
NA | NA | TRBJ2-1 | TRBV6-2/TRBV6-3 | CASSYSRSSYNEQFF | TGTGCCAGCAGTTACTCCAGGAGCTCCTACAATGAGCAGTTCTTC
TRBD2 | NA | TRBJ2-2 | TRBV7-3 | CASSPPSGGNTGELFF | TGTGCCAGCAGCCCCCCTAGCGGGGGGAACACCGGGGAGCTGTTTTTT
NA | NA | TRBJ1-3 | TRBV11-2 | CASSLEEGESGNTIYF | TGTGCCAGCAGCTTAGAGGAGGGGGAGTCTGGAAACACCATATATTTT
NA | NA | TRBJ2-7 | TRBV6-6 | CASSSGQSYEQYF | TGTGCCAGCAGCTCCGGACAGTCCTACGAGCAGTACTTC
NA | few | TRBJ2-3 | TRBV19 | CASSIQSPADTQYF | TGTGCCAGTAGTATCCAGTCCCCGGCAGATACGCAGTATTTT
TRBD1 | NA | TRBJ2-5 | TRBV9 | CASSPRTGGAETQYF | TGTGCCAGCAGCCCCCGGACAGGGGGGGCGGAGACCCAGTACTTC
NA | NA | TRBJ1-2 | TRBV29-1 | CSVGGHRSYGYTF | TGCAGCGTTGGGGGTCACAGGTCTTATGGCTACACCTTC
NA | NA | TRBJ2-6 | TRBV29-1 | CSARDGSGANVLTF | TGCAGCGCCCGGGACGGCTCTGGGGCCAACGTCCTGACTTTC
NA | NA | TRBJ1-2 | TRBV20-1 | CSAFLQYGYTF | TGCAGTGCTTTTCTCCAGTATGGCTACACCTTC
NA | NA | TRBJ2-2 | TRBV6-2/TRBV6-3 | CASSYGLTGELFF | TGTGCCAGCAGTTACGGACTGACCGGGGAGCTGTTTTTT
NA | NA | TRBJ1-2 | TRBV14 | CASSPQGWANYGYTF | TGTGCCAGCAGCCCCCAGGGGTGGGCTAACTATGGCTACACCTTC
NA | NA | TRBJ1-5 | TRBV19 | CASSTPRGSNQPQHF | TGTGCCAGTAGTACACCCAGGGGTAGCAATCAGCCCCAGCATTTT
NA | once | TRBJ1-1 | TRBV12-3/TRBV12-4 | CASSSGGSEAFF | TGTGCCAGCAGCTCCGGTGGGTCTGAAGCTTTCTTT
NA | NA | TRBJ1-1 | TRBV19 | CASSIWRENTEAFF | TGTGCCAGTAGTATATGGAGAGAGAACACTGAAGCTTTCTTT
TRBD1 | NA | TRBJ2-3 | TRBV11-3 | CASSLGFQGADTQYF | TGTGCCAGCAGCTTAGGGTTCCAGGGGGCAGATACGCAGTATTTT
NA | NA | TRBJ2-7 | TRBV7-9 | CASSLPGVYEQYF | TGTGCCAGCAGCTTACCAGGGGTCTACGAGCAGTACTTC
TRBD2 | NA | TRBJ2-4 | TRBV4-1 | CASSQESYGGALDIQYF | TGCGCCAGCAGCCAAGAATCTTACGGGGGGGCGTTGGACATTCAGTACTTC
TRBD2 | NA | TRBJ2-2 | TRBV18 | CASSPETSGGNTGELFF | TGTGCCAGCTCACCAGAGACTAGCGGGGGGAACACCGGGGAGCTGTTTTTT
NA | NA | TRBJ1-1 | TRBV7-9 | CASSLGPADSEAFF | TGTGCCAGCAGCTTAGGCCCGGCAGACTCTGAAGCTTTCTTT
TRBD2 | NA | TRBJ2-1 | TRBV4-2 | CASSQEGRENEQFF | TGTGCCAGCAGCCAAGAAGGGCGGGAGAATGAGCAGTTCTTC
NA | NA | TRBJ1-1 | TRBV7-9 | CASPNTEAFF | TGTGCCAGCCCGAACACTGAAGCTTTCTTT
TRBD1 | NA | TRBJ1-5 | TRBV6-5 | CASSRGQGHIQPQHF | TGTGCCAGCAGCCGTGGACAGGGGCATATTCAGCCCCAGCATTTT
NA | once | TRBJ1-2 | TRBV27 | CASSSRGSEHYGYTF | TGTGCCAGCAGTTCGAGGGGGTCTGAACACTATGGCTACACCTTC
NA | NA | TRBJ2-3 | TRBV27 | CASRTHASTDTQYF | TGTGCCAGCAGGACCCACGCTAGCACAGATACGCAGTATTTT
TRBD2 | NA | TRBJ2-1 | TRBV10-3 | CATRGTSDYNEQFF | TGTGCCACCAGAGGCACTAGCGACTACAATGAGCAGTTCTTC
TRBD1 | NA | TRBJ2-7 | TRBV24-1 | CATSDPGQEGEQYF | TGTGCCACCAGTGATCCGGGACAGGAGGGGGAGCAGTACTTC